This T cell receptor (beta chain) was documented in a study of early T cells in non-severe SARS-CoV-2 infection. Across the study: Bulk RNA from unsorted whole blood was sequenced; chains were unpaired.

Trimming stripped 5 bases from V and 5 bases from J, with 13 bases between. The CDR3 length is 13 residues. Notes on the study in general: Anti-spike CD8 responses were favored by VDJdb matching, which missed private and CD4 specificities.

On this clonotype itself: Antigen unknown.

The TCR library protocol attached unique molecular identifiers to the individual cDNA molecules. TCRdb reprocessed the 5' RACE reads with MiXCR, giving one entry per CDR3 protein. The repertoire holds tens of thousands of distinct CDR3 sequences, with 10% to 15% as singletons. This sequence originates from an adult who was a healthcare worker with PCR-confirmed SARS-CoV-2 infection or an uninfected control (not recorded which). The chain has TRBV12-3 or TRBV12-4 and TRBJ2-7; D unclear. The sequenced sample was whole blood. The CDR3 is CASSAGSLHEQYF. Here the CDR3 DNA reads TGTGCCAGCAGTGCCGGGTCGCTCCACGAGCAGTACTTC.